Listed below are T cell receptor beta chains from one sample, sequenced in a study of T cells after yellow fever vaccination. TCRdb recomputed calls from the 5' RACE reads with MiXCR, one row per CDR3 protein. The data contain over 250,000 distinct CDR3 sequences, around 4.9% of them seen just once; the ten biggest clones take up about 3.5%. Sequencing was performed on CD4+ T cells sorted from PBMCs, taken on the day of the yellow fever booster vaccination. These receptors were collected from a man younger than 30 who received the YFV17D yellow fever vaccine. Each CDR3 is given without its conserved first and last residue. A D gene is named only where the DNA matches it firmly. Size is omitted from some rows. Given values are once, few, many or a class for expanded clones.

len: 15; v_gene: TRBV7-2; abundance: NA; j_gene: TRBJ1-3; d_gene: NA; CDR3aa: ASSLGQASLGGNTIY
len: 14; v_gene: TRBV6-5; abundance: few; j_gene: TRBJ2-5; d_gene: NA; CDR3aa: ASSYSHYTWEKTQY
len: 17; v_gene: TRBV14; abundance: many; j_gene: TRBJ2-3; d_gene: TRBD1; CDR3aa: ASSQARMSWDRGTDTQY
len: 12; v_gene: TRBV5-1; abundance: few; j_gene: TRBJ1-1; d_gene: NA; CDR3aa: ASSLAWGWTEAF
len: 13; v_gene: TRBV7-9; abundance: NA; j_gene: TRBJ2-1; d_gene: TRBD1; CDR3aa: ASSLGDRAHNEQF
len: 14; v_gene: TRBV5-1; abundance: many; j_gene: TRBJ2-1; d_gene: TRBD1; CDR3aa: ASSLAGQGTYNEQF
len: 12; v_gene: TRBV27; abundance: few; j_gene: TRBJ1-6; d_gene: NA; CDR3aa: ASSLGGSNSPLH
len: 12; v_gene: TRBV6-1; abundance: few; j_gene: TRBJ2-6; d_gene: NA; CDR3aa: ASTTNSGANVLT
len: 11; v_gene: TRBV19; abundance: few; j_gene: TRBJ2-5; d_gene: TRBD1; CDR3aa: ASSIDRGETQY
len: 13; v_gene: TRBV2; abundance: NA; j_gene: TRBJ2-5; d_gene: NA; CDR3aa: ASSEEVTGTSQKY
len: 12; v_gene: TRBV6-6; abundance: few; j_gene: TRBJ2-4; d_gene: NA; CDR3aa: ASSSGRLKNIQY
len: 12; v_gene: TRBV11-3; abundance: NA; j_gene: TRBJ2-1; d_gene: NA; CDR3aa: ASSLETPSNEQF
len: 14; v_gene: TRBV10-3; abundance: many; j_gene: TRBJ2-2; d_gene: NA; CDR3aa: AISGGSGTNTGELF
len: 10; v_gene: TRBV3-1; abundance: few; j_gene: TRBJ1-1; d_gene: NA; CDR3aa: ASSLPHTEAF
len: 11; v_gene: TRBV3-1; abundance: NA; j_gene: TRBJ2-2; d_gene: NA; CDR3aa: ASSQKGTGELF
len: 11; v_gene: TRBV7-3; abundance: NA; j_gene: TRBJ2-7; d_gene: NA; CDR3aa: ASSLGRPGEQY
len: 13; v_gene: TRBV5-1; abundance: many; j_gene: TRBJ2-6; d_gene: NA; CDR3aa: ASSLGRVGANVLT
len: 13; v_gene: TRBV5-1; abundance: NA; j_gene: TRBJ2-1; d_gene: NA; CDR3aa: ASSLDLGSYNEQF
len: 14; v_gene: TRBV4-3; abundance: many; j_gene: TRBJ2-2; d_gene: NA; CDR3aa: ASSQEGMLNTGELF
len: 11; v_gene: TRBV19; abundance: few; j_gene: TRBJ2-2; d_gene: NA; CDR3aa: ATAEANTGELF
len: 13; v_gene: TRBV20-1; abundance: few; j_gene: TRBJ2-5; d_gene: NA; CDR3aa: SARDRLAAQETQY
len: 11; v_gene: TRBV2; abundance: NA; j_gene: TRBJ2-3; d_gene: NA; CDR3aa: ASTSQRVDTQY
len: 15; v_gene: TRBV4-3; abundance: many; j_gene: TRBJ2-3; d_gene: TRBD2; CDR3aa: ASSQVPLAGSTDTQY
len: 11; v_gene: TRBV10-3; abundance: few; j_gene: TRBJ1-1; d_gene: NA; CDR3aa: AISEGRESEAF
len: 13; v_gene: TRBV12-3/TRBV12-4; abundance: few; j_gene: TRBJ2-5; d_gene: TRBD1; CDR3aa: ASILGTGAQETQY
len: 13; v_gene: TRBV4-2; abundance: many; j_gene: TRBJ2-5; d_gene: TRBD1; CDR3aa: ASSQDGTGQETQY
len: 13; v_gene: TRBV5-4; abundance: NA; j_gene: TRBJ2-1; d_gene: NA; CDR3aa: ASRGDTLPLNEQF
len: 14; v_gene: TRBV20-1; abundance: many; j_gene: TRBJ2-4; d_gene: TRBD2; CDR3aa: SARDQLAVAKNIQY
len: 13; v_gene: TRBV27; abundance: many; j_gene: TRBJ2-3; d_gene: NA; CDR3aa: ASSTNPTGSGPQY
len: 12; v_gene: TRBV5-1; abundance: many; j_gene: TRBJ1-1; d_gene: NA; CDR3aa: ASSLDGLSKVAF
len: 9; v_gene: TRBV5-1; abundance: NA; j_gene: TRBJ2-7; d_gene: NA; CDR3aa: ASSREYEQY
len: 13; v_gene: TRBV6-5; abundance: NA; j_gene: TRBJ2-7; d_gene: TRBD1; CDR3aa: ASSLGQTNPYEQY
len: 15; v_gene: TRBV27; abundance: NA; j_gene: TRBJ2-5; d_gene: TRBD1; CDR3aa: ASKLLGTGAFQETQY
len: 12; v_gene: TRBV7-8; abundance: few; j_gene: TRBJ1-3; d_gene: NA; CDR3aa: ASSLVGLGNTIY
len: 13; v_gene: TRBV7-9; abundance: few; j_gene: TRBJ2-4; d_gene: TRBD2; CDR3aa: ASSPLGGAENIQY
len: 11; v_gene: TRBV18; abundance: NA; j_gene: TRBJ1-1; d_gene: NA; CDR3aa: ASSGDWNTEAF
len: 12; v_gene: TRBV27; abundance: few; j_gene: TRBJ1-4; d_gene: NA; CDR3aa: ASSLSDYNEKLF
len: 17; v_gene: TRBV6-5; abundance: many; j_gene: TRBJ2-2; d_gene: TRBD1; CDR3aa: ASTLLGTGGFSNTGELF
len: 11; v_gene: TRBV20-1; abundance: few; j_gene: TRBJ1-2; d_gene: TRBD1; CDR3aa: SASVDRIYGYT
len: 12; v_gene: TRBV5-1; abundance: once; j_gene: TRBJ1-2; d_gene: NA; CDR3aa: AISLGGQTYGYT
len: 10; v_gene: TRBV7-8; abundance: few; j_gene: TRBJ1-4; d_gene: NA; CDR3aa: ASSPDLPKLF
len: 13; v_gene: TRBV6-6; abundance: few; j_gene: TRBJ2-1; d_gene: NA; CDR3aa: ASTQAGQNYNEQF
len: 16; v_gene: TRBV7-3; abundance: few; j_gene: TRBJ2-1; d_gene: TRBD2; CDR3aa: ASSTTSGGARSDNEQF
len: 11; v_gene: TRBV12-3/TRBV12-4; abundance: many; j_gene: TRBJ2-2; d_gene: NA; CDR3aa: ASSYRGFGELF
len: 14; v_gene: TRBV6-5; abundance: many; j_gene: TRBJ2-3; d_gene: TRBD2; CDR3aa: ASMAGGPVESDTQY
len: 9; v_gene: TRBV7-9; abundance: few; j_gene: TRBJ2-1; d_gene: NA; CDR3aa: ASSRWTEQF
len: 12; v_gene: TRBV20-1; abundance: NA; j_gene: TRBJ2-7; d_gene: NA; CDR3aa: SAISISTPSEQY
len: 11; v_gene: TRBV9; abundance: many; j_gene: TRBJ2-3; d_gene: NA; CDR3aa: ASSVTGENTQY
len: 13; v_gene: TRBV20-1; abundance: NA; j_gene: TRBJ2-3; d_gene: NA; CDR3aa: SARPRGEAADTQY